Listed below are T cell receptor beta chains from one sample, sequenced in a study of T cells in localized non-small cell lung cancer. TCRdb's copy holds only in-frame clones and misses some; the assay was immunoSEQ multiplex PCR. The table has about 34,000 clones, 85% to 95% seen once. The input for sequencing was peripheral blood, taken before any cancer treatment. These TCRs come from a female donor older than 55 with stage I lung adenocarcinoma. Both conserved end residues are part of each CDR3.

v_gene: TRBV7-8
len: 15
CDR3aa: CASSSGGAGREKLFF

v_gene: TRBV28
len: 14
CDR3aa: CASSLGQGRYSYTF

v_gene: TRBV7-8
len: 16
CDR3aa: CASSLAGGPSNQPQHF

v_gene: TRBV5-5
len: 13
CDR3aa: CASRGTGVNEQFF

v_gene: TRBV27
len: 16
CDR3aa: CASSFPLQKLTYEQYF

v_gene: TRBV29-1
len: 16
CDR3aa: CSVEEAGLAGYNEQFF

v_gene: TRBV5-1
len: 16
CDR3aa: CASSLARAAGDEKLFF

v_gene: TRBV7-9
len: 12
CDR3aa: CASSRDRYGYTF

v_gene: TRBV6-5
len: 15
CDR3aa: CASSYSGTVREKLFF

v_gene: TRBV25-1
len: 14
CDR3aa: CASSWSRNSYEQYF

v_gene: TRBV18
len: 14
CDR3aa: CASSPQVRDTEAFF

v_gene: TRBV10-1
len: 13
CDR3aa: CASSENSNQPQHF

v_gene: TRBV7-8
len: 21
CDR3aa: CASSLELNRGYSGGPPDTQYF

v_gene: TRBV5-6
len: 14
CDR3aa: CASSLAGPPVTQYF

v_gene: TRBV19
len: 15
CDR3aa: CASSIGARMGQPQHF

v_gene: TRBV11-3
len: 15
CDR3aa: CASSLGGQPTYEQYF

v_gene: TRBV7-9
len: 14
CDR3aa: CASSATIRGYGYTF

v_gene: TRBV7-6
len: 18
CDR3aa: CASSVGQPTSTSTDTQYF

v_gene: TRBV7-7
len: 16
CDR3aa: CASSSRTGPDSGELFF

v_gene: TRBV23-1
len: 17
CDR3aa: CASSQVLDRGPTQPQHF

v_gene: TRBV30
len: 15
CDR3aa: CAWSVGGGAHNEQFF

v_gene: TRBV5-6
len: 14
CDR3aa: CASSPGRIRYGYTF

v_gene: TRBV9
len: 20
CDR3aa: CASSVEAEGSGRKNTGELFF

v_gene: TRBV7-2
len: 15
CDR3aa: CASSADRGRSTEAFF

v_gene: TRBV5-1
len: 15
CDR3aa: CASSLRPDRVETQYF

v_gene: TRBV9
len: 13
CDR3aa: CASSVVGGVGYTF

v_gene: TRBV19
len: 19
CDR3aa: CASSIQGSAGGSSYNEQFF

v_gene: TRBV5-1
len: 14
CDR3aa: CASSLEGNADTQYF

v_gene: TRBV4-1
len: 13
CDR3aa: CASSQDLLYGYTF

v_gene: TRBV18
len: 15
CDR3aa: CASSPVRDRDYGYTF

v_gene: TRBV7-9
len: 15
CDR3aa: CASSFGEGISQPQHF

v_gene: TRBV28
len: 15
CDR3aa: CASSFVRGMRTEAFF

v_gene: TRBV5-6
len: 15
CDR3aa: CASSFPGQGSTIQYF

v_gene: TRBV7-2
len: 14
CDR3aa: CASSSNWRPTEAFF

v_gene: TRBV2
len: 14
CDR3aa: CASTWEMVGNEQFF

v_gene: TRBV6-4
len: 15
CDR3aa: CASRPQGTMNTEAFF

v_gene: TRBV4-3
len: 15
CDR3aa: CASSQGLVGRAEQFF

v_gene: TRBV5-4
len: 15
CDR3aa: CASSTPSGRDYEQFF

v_gene: TRBV4-3
len: 18
CDR3aa: CASSQDFGLAGGPDTQYF

v_gene: TRBV18
len: 13
CDR3aa: CASSRGNQETQYF

v_gene: TRBV5-6
len: 16
CDR3aa: CASSLLGGSGNQPQHF

v_gene: TRBV11-3
len: 11
CDR3aa: CASSLNTEAFF

v_gene: TRBV5-6
len: 13
CDR3aa: CASSGPGVPGYTF

v_gene: TRBV7-9
len: 15
CDR3aa: CASSLLESGANVLTF

v_gene: TRBV6-4
len: 13
CDR3aa: CASSHGKTYGYTF